This TCR beta chain came from a study of cytomegalovirus exposure and HLA in healthy donors. General observations from the study: Among TCR beta chains, those listed as cytomegalovirus-associated numbered some 170.

The CDR3 runs 13 residues. Germline V gene sequence: CDR1 SGHTA, CDR2 FQGNSA. V was clipped by 1 base and J by 3 bases, with 7 bases between them. Primers included in the PCR were 60 Vbeta and 13 Jbeta primers. Using immunoSEQ multiplex PCR, the repertoire was profiled, and TCRdb retains in-frame clones only, with some absent. This sample's table reports tens of thousands of clones. Worth noting for this clone: Its target is not known.

The sequence was collected from a female donor in good health and CMV-seronegative. The sequenced sample was PBMCs. The rearrangement joins TRBV7-2 to TRBJ2-7; perhaps TRBD1 as D (5 bases). CDR3 in DNA: TGTGCCAGCAGCTTAGAGGGGTTCTACGAGCAGTACTTC. Encoded protein: CASSLEGFYEQYF.